This TCR beta chain is drawn from a study of blood T cells in healthy people across ages. This clonotype was picked up a small number of times. A second PCR, run for roughly 7 to 12 cycles, used a sample-barcoded 5' primer plus a J-beta primer mix. In TCRdb, the 5' RACE reads were re-called with MiXCR into one record per CDR3 protein. The sample has roughly 1 million distinct CDR3 sequences; 20% to 25% are singletons. These data were also reused for a study on T cells of mothers and their children.

This TCR came from a girl aged 2 to 10 in good health. Sequencing was done on a sample of blood.

DNA for the CDR3: TGTGCCAGCAGCTTATTCGTAGAACAGCAAGAGAACGAGCAGTACTTC. It yields the protein CASSLFVEQQENEQYF. The J gene is TRBJ2-7, the V gene TRBV11-2, with unresolved D. Germline CDR1 reads SGHAT; CDR2 reads FQNNGV. The CDR3 loop spans 16 amino acids. V lost 2 bases, J lost 5 bases, and 19 bases lay in between.